The 25 T cell receptor beta chains listed next were all sequenced from one sample in a study of shared clonotypes between healthy human individuals. Sequencing used immunoSEQ multiplex PCR; TCRdb keeps in-frame clones, though not all of them. This table holds 490,000 or so clones, over 60% found once. The specimen was PBMCs. Every receptor here comes from a woman between 40 and 55 years old in good health. Some clones in this sample may be carry-over from other donors' samples.

This clone was observed many times. The chain is built from TRBV10-3 and TRBJ2-7, with D possibly being TRBD1 or TRBD2 (5 bases each). The CDR3 totals 14 residues. Trimming removed 5 bases at V and 2 bases at J, with 13 bases between. Germline V gene data show CDR1 as ENHRY and CDR2 as SYGVKD. CDR3 protein: CAISPGRRPYEQYF. Written as DNA, the CDR3 is TGTGCCATCAGTCCGGGACGAAGACCCTACGAGCAGTACTTC.

The chain recombines TRBV4-1 with TRBJ2-7; the match to TRBD2 covers 10 bases. The CDR3 loop spans 16 amino acids. Trimming cost V 4 bases and J 3 bases; bases outside gene matches: 9. Germline values: CDR1 MGHRA, CDR2 YSYEKL. Here the CDR3 reads CASSPHLAGAGYEQYF. The CDR3 coding sequence is TGCGCCAGCAGCCCACATCTAGCGGGAGCCGGCTACGAGCAGTACTTC.

This sequence joins TRBV5-1 and TRBJ2-1; 11 nucleotides line up with TRBD2. There are 17 residues in the CDR3. Looked up from germline, CDR1 is SGHRS and CDR2 is YFSETQ. J was trimmed by 5 bases and V by 1 base; bases with no gene match: 8. CDR3: CASSLPPLAGGHNEQFF. CDR3 bases: TGCGCCAGCAGCTTGCCTCCTCTAGCGGGAGGACACAATGAGCAGTTCTTC.

The rearrangement uses TRBV5-1 and TRBJ2-7; TRBD2 aligns across 10 bases. Per germline, CDR1 SGHRS and CDR2 YFSETQ. Trimming removed 5 bases from V and 7 bases from J; junction bases left unmatched: 12. The CDR3 consists of 15 residues. This CDR3 reads CASSRGLAGVEEQYF. CDR3 coding DNA: TGCGCCAGCAGTAGGGGGCTAGCGGGAGTAGAGGAGCAGTACTTC.

This clone was seen a few times. Given a much more abundant clone one base away, this may be a read error. The chain is built from TRBV2 and TRBJ1-1; D gene uncertain. Trimming pared 1 base from V and 3 bases from J, leaving 6 bases between. Germline V gene sequence: CDR1 SNHLY, CDR2 FYNNEI. This CDR3 region has 13 residues. This chain's CDR3 is CASSEGMDTEAFF. In nucleotides, the CDR3 is TGTGCCAGCAGTGAAGGGATGGACACTGAAGCTTTCTTT. The variable domain in full, with the rest retrieved from reference TRBV2 and TRBJ1-1, is EPEVTQTPSHQVTQMGQEVILRCVPISNHLYFYWYRQILGQKVEFLVSFYNNEISEKSEIFDDQFSVERPDGSNFTLKIRSTKLEDSAMYFCASSEGMDTEAFFGQGTRLTVV.

This rearrangement joins TRBV27 to TRBJ2-1, with D possibly matching TRBD1 (5 bases). V was shortened by 4 bases and J by 6 bases, with 13 bases between the two germline ends. Germline V lookup: CDR1 MNHEY, CDR2 SMNVEV (reference sequence). The CDR3 contains 14 residues. The CDR3 protein is CASSYGQGSNEQFF. The DNA for the CDR3 is TGTGCCAGCAGTTACGGGCAGGGAAGCAATGAGCAGTTCTTC.

The V and J genes are TRBV5-1 and TRBJ2-5; TRBD2 matches at 7 bases. From germline, CDR1 is SGHRS and CDR2 YFSETQ. The length of the CDR3 is 15 residues. The V and J ends lost 2 bases and 1 base, in that order; junction bases with no gene match: 5. For the CDR3, the DNA is TGCGCCAGCAGCTTTAGGGCGGGAGCCCAAGAGACCCAGTACTTC. It specifies CASSFRAGAQETQYF.

For the CDR3, the DNA is TGTGCCAGCAGTTATTCGCCTAGCGGGAACTACGAGCAGTACTTC. The encoded protein is CASSYSPSGNYEQYF. This chain connects TRBV6-6 to TRBJ2-5; 9 nucleotides agree with TRBD2. The J call is uncertain, as TRBJ2-7 better fits the DNA end. CDR1 is MNHNY, CDR2 SVGAGI, per germline (reference sequence). The CDR3 extends over 15 amino acids.

About this clone: One junction end does not reproduce the germline sequence, and a read error may be involved. Other DNA sequences from this sample encode an identical CDR3 as well. The chain has TRBV30 and TRBJ1-5; tentatively, D is TRBD1 (6 bases). Germline loops: CDR1 GTSNPN, CDR2 SVGIG (reference sequence). This CDR3 contains 16 residues. The CDR3 DNA sequence: TGTGCCTGGAGTGTTCAGGGCAGGGGTAAAGATCAGCCCCAACATTTT. The encoded protein is CAWSVQGRGKDQPQHF.

The table lists this clone with a few counts. The chain is built from TRBV9 and TRBJ1-3, with no clear D. V gave up 0 bases and J gave up 4 bases, with 17 bases separating them. This CDR3 spans 17 amino acids. Germline-derived CDR1 and CDR2 are SGDLS and YYNGEE. The CDR3 spells CASSVAPAGPGGNTIYF. CDR3 nucleotide sequence: TGTGCCAGCAGCGTAGCCCCCGCAGGCCCCGGAGGAAACACCATATATTTT.

This clone was found many times. The rearrangement uses TRBV9 and TRBJ1-4; D remains ambiguous. Per the germline V gene, CDR1 is SGDLS and CDR2 is YYNGEE. Trimming cost V 4 bases and J 0 bases, with 10 bases left between them. The CDR3 spans 15 residues. Here the CDR3 reads CASSPRSATNEKLFF. The CDR3 DNA is TGTGCCAGCAGCCCACGATCTGCAACTAATGAAAAACTGTTTTTT. The whole variable domain, filled in from reference TRBV9 and TRBJ1-4, reads DSGVTQTPKHLITATGQRVTLRCSPRSGDLSVYWYQQSLDQGLQFLIQYYNGEERAKGNILERFSAQQFPDLHSELNLSSLELGDSALYFCASSPRSATNEKLFFGSGTQLSVL.

Concerning this clone: A read error is the likely source, as a far larger clone sits one nucleotide away. The rearrangement links TRBV18 to TRBJ1-1; D possibly corresponds to TRBD1 (6 bases). The CDR3 spans 15 residues. Germline CDR1 and CDR2: KGHSH and LQKENI. V shed 3 bases and J shed 1 base, with 12 bases lying between them. The DNA of the CDR3 is TGTGCCAGCTCACCCTGGACAGCCACGAACACTGAAGCTTTCTTT. It yields the protein CASSPWTATNTEAFF.

The chain recombines TRBV19 with TRBJ2-5; 9 nucleotides align to TRBD1. Losses at the gene ends were 8 bases for V and 5 bases for J; bases not matched to a gene: 6. CDR1 and CDR2 (germline): LNHDA, SQIVND (reference sequence). CDR3 length equals 13 residues. CDR3 coding DNA: TGTGCCAGTGGACAGGGGTTGGGGGAGACCCAGTACTTC. As protein: CASGQGLGETQYF.

The V gene is TRBV21-1, the J gene TRBJ2-5. The DNA matches TRBJ2-7 better at its end, which makes the J call doubtful. TRBV21-1 is a documented pseudogene. The CDR3 runs 15 residues. The CDR3 spells CASRGKRTPSYEQYF. CDR3 sequence (DNA): TGTGCCAGCAGGGGAAAGAGGACCCCATCCTACGAGCAGTACTTC.

This clone was observed a few times. The sample contains more than one DNA sequence encoding this CDR3. The chain is built from TRBV25-1 and TRBJ2-7, with 8 bases aligning to TRBD1. The CDR3 length is 13 residues. Germline CDR1 MGHDK, CDR2 SYGVNS. Trimming at V came to 3 bases and at J to 5 bases, leaving 3 bases not matched to a gene. CDR3 in amino acids: CASSDRGRDEQYF. The CDR3 DNA sequence: TGTGCCAGCAGTGACAGGGGGCGAGACGAGCAGTACTTC.

With regard to this clone: With only one base between it and a far larger clone, this is likely a read error. This sequence joins TRBV28 and TRBJ2-5; 7 bases are shared with TRBD2. Germline V gene lookup returns CDR1 MDHEN and CDR2 SYDVKM. The CDR3 length is 13 residues. Unmatched junction bases numbered 6, after V lost 4 bases and J lost 7 bases. CDR3 sequence (DNA): TGTGCCAGCAGTTCAATCTGGGGGGGGACCCAGTACTTC. It translates to CASSSIWGGTQYF.

J is TRBJ2-7 and V is TRBV4-1, with a possible D match to TRBD2 (6 bases). V was pared by 1 base and J by 3 bases, with 10 bases between. CDR1 and CDR2 (germline): MGHRA, YSYEKL. CDR3 length equals 14 residues. The CDR3 sequence is CASSQGRGNYEQYF. The CDR3 DNA reads TGCGCCAGCAGCCAAGGACGGGGGAACTACGAGCAGTACTTC.

The gene calls are TRBV7-2 and TRBJ2-1; no clear D. Trimming removed 5 bases at V and 14 bases at J, with 16 bases between. This CDR3 region has 12 residues. Germline V gene data show CDR1 as SGHTA and CDR2 as FQGNSA. The CDR3 protein is CASSPDGPRKFF. For the CDR3, the DNA is TGTGCCAGCAGCCCAGATGGACCTAGGAAGTTCTTC.

This clone has only a few counts. The chain recombines TRBV14 with TRBJ2-7; TRBD1 matches at 7 bases. CDR1 and CDR2 (germline): SGHDN, FVKESK. The CDR3 has 15 residues. Losses at the gene ends were 1 base for V and 0 bases for J; bases not matched to a gene: 3. In nucleotides, the CDR3 is TGTGCCAGCAGCCAAGGACAGGGATACTCCTACGAGCAGTACTTC. Residues: CASSQGQGYSYEQYF.

This clone was recorded only once. V usage is TRBV18 and J usage is TRBJ2-7, with 8 positions matching TRBD1. After removal of 3 bases from V and 0 bases from J, the junction contained 13 bases not matched to a gene. CDR1 is KGHSH, CDR2 LQKENI, per germline. The CDR3 consists of 18 residues. As DNA, the CDR3 is TGTGCCAGCTCACCCCGTGGGCCGGACAGGGAACCCTCCTACGAGCAGTACTTC. Translating it yields CASSPRGPDREPSYEQYF.

The rearrangement uses TRBV15 and TRBJ2-6; 7 bases match TRBD1. V dropped 2 bases and J dropped 3; count of bases not matched to a gene: 4. CDR3 length: 16 amino acids. The germline V gene has CDR1 LNHNV and CDR2 YYDKDF (reference sequence). The CDR3 coding sequence is TGTGCCACCAGCAGAAGAGGGGGCTTTGGGGCCAACGTCCTGACTTTC. Amino acid sequence: CATSRRGGFGANVLTF.

The chain links TRBV27 to TRBJ2-6; D unclear. CDR3 length: 18 amino acids. Trimming removed 4 bases at V and 4 bases at J, with 20 bases between. Germline V gene sequence: CDR1 MNHEY, CDR2 SMNVEV (reference sequence). Here the CDR3 reads CASSSSTPFPSGANVLTF. CDR3 in DNA: TGTGCCAGCAGTTCATCGACACCTTTCCCATCAGGGGCCAACGTCCTGACTTTC. The full variable domain, in which reference TRBV27 and TRBJ2-6 provide the parts outside the CDR3, is EAQVTQNPRYLITVTGKKLTVTCSQNMNHEYMSWYRQDPGLGLRQIYYSMNVEVTDKGDVPEGYKVSRKEKRNFPLILESPSPNQTSLYFCASSSSTPFPSGANVLTFGAGSRLTVL.

This clone occurred a few times. V and J are TRBV7-2 and TRBJ2-5; D uncertain. The CDR3 has 12 residues. Germline CDR1 and CDR2: SGHTA and FQGNSA. Trimming took 5 bases from V and 5 from J, leaving 9 bases between them. The DNA for the CDR3 is TGTGCCAGCAGCCCTAGGGCGGAGACCCAGTACTTC. Its translation: CASSPRAETQYF.

This clone was seen only a few times. V gene TRBV6-5 combines with J gene TRBJ2-2, with 9 bases identical to TRBD1. V shed 2 bases, J shed 4 bases, and the junction held 2 bases outside the gene matches. This CDR3 comprises 15 residues. Germline assignment: CDR1 MNHEY and CDR2 SVGAGI. DNA for the CDR3: TGTGCCAGCAGTTACCGACAGGGGGGCACCGGGGAGCTGTTTTTT. Translated, it gives CASSYRQGGTGELFF.

The chain uses TRBV6-1 and TRBJ1-1, with a possible D match to TRBD1 (5 bases). Germline CDR1 reads MNHNS; CDR2 reads SASEGT. This CDR3 spans 14 amino acids. V was shortened by 0 bases and J by 5 bases, with 10 bases between the two germline ends. The CDR3 spells CASSEAGRVTEAFF. DNA for the CDR3: TGTGCCAGCAGTGAAGCAGGCAGGGTGACTGAAGCTTTCTTT.